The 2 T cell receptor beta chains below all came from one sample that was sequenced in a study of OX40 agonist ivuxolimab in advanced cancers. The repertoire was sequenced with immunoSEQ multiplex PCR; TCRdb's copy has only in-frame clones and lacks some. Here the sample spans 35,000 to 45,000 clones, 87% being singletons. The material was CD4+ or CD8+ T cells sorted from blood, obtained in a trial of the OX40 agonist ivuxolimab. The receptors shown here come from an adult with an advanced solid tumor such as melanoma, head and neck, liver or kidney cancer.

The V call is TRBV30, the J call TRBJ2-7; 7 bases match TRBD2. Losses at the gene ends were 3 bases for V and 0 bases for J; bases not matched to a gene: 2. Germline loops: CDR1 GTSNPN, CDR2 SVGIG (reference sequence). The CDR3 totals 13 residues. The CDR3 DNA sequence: TGTGCCTGGAGCGGGGGGAGCTCCTACGAGCAGTACTTC. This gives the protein CAWSGGSSYEQYF.

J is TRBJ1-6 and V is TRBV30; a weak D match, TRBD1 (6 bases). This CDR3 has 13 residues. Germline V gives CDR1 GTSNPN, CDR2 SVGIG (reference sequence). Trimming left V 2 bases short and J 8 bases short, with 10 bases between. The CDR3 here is CAWSTNRDSPLHF. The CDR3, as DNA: TGTGCCTGGAGTACCAACAGGGATTCACCCCTCCACTTT.